This is a list of T cell receptor beta chains from one sample in a study of shared clonotypes between healthy human individuals. Here immunoSEQ multiplex PCR was the method, and the copy in TCRdb shows in-frame clones only, minus some. The sample lists 2 million to 2.5 million clones, around 95% occurring once. Sample: naive CD4+ T cells sorted from blood. Source of these receptors: a young man in good health. Each CDR3 is given with its conserved first and last residue. D genes are given only for firm matches. A row's size may be missing; if present it is once, few, many or a size class.

CDR3aa: CASSPSGTAVYEQYF; CDR3nt: TGTGCCAGCAGCCCATCCGGGACGGCGGTCTACGAGCAGTACTTC; v_gene: TRBV7-2; abundance: NA; d_gene: NA; j_gene: TRBJ2-7
CDR3aa: CAISESGTSGRYEQFF; CDR3nt: TGTGCCATCAGTGAGTCCGGGACTAGCGGGAGATATGAGCAGTTCTTC; v_gene: TRBV10-3; abundance: NA; d_gene: TRBD2; j_gene: TRBJ2-1
CDR3aa: CASSQDLAGASFYEQYF; CDR3nt: TGCGCCAGCAGCCAAGATCTAGCGGGGGCCTCGTTCTACGAGCAGTACTTC; v_gene: TRBV4-3; abundance: NA; d_gene: TRBD2; j_gene: TRBJ2-7
CDR3aa: CASSRWGGGTDTQYF; CDR3nt: TGTGCCAGCAGTAGATGGGGCGGGGGTACAGATACGCAGTATTTT; v_gene: TRBV2; abundance: NA; d_gene: TRBD2; j_gene: TRBJ2-3
CDR3aa: CAWSWSGFSYEQYF; CDR3nt: TGTGCCTGGAGTTGGTCAGGCTTCTCCTACGAGCAGTACTTC; v_gene: TRBV30; abundance: NA; d_gene: NA; j_gene: TRBJ2-7
CDR3aa: CASSTSGVTGELFF; CDR3nt: TGTGCCAGTAGTACCTCAGGGGTTACCGGGGAGCTGTTTTTT; v_gene: TRBV19; abundance: NA; d_gene: NA; j_gene: TRBJ2-2
CDR3aa: CASSLTGLAADTQYF; CDR3nt: TGCGCCAGCAGCTTAACCGGCTTGGCAGCAGATACGCAGTATTTT; v_gene: TRBV5-1; abundance: NA; d_gene: NA; j_gene: TRBJ2-3
CDR3aa: CASSLQGNYYGYTF; CDR3nt: TGTGCCAGCAGCTTGCAGGGTAATTACTATGGCTACACCTTC; v_gene: TRBV5-6; abundance: NA; d_gene: NA; j_gene: TRBJ1-2
CDR3aa: CASSPLAGDMPNEQFF; CDR3nt: TGCGCCAGCAGCCCCTTGGCGGGAGACATGCCCAATGAGCAGTTCTTC; v_gene: TRBV5-1; abundance: NA; d_gene: TRBD2; j_gene: TRBJ2-1
CDR3aa: CASSLDGGRTGELFF; CDR3nt: TGTGCCAGCAGCTTAGATGGGGGACGCACCGGGGAGCTGTTTTTT; v_gene: TRBV7-6; abundance: NA; d_gene: NA; j_gene: TRBJ2-2
CDR3aa: CASRFGQTNTEAFF; CDR3nt: TGTGCCAGCAGATTCGGACAGACGAACACTGAAGCTTTCTTT; v_gene: TRBV5-4; abundance: NA; d_gene: NA; j_gene: TRBJ1-1
CDR3aa: CASSVEVGGYEQYF; CDR3nt: TGTGCCAGCAGCGTAGAGGTCGGGGGCTACGAGCAGTACTTC; v_gene: TRBV9; abundance: NA; d_gene: NA; j_gene: TRBJ2-7
CDR3aa: CASNLPPRGGYTF; CDR3nt: TGTGCCAGCAACCTTCCCCCAAGGGGTGGCTACACCTTC; v_gene: TRBV28; abundance: NA; d_gene: NA; j_gene: TRBJ1-2
CDR3aa: CASDDRVNQPQHF; CDR3nt: TGTGCCAGCGATGACAGGGTCAATCAGCCCCAGCATTTT; v_gene: TRBV6-6; abundance: NA; d_gene: TRBD1; j_gene: TRBJ1-5
CDR3aa: CASSLVQGRMEAGELFF; CDR3nt: TGTGCCAGCAGTTTAGTGCAGGGTCGAATGGAAGCCGGGGAGCTGTTTTTT; v_gene: TRBV27; abundance: NA; d_gene: NA; j_gene: TRBJ2-2
CDR3aa: CASSQDGQVMFGNTIYF; CDR3nt: TGCGCCAGCAGCCAAGACGGCCAGGTTATGTTCGGAAACACCATATATTTT; v_gene: TRBV4-1; abundance: once; d_gene: NA; j_gene: TRBJ1-3